The 25 T cell receptor beta chains given below trace back to one sample, sequenced in a study of OX40 agonist ivuxolimab in advanced cancers. Libraries were prepared by immunoSEQ multiplex PCR; TCRdb keeps only in-frame clonotypes and omits some of them. The data show approximately 49,000 clones, around 83% seen once. The sequencing here drew on CD4+ or CD8+ T cells sorted from blood, taken in a trial of the OX40 agonist ivuxolimab. The receptors stem from an adult with an advanced solid tumor such as melanoma, head and neck, liver or kidney cancer.

This clone was counted only a few times. A junction end diverges from the germline sequence, so it may reflect a read error. The V and J genes are TRBV7-7 and TRBJ1-2, with 7 nucleotides matching TRBD1. Germline V lookup: CDR1 SSHAT, CDR2 FNYEAQ (reference sequence). CDR3 length equals 15 residues. The CDR3 spells CASRPGTEFYYGYTF. CDR3 nucleotides: TGTGCTAGCAGGCCCGGGACAGAGTTTTACTATGGCTACACCTTC.

This chain links TRBV5-1 with TRBJ2-1; TRBD2 is a possible D gene (8 bases). This CDR3 has 15 residues. Germline V lookup: CDR1 SGHRS, CDR2 YFSETQ. V was pared by 1 base and J by 7 bases, with 15 bases between. CDR3 sequence: CASSLSIAGQNEQFF. As DNA, the CDR3 is TGCGCCAGCAGCTTGAGTATAGCGGGACAGAATGAGCAGTTCTTC.

The chain couples TRBV7-8 to TRBJ1-5; D is ambiguous. V gave up 2 bases and J gave up 7 bases, with 12 bases separating them. The CDR3 spans 14 residues. Germline CDR1 SGHVS, CDR2 FQNEAQ. DNA of the CDR3: TGTGCCAGCAGCTTAAAAACTCCGGGGCAGCCCCAGCATTTT. Amino acid sequence: CASSLKTPGQPQHF.

The chain uses TRBV29-1 and TRBJ2-3; no clear D. CDR3 size: 13 residues. Germline assignment: CDR1 SQVTM and CDR2 ANQGSEA. V was shortened by 4 bases and J by 1 base, with 9 bases between the two germline ends. The CDR3 coding sequence is TGCAGCGTTGGAAGCTTCGGCACAGATACGCAGTATTTT. This gives the protein CSVGSFGTDTQYF.

This chain uses TRBV30 with TRBJ1-2, with D perhaps TRBD1 (5 bases). The ends were cut back, 0 bases at V and 6 bases at J, with 8 bases in the middle. Per germline, CDR1 GTSNPN and CDR2 SVGIG (reference sequence). The CDR3 extends over 12 amino acids. The CDR3 region is CAWSVQGDGYTF. The DNA of the CDR3 is TGTGCCTGGAGTGTTCAGGGTGATGGCTACACCTTC.

The rearrangement joins TRBV6-5 to TRBJ1-2, with TRBD1 as a possible D gene (5 bases). The germline V gene encodes CDR1 MNHEY and CDR2 SVGAGI. The CDR3 runs 13 residues. V shed 6 bases and J shed 5 bases, with 13 bases lying between them. In nucleotides, the CDR3 is TGTGCCAGCAGCCCTGGGGACGGATATGGCTACACCTTC. Translating gives CASSPGDGYGYTF.

This rearrangement joins TRBV10-3 to TRBJ1-3; D not resolved. The germline V gene encodes CDR1 ENHRY and CDR2 SYGVKD. V gave up 8 bases and J gave up 2 bases, with 7 bases separating them. This CDR3 is 12 amino acids long. The CDR3 region is CAIQTAGNTIYF. For the CDR3, the DNA is TGTGCCATCCAGACGGCTGGAAACACCATATATTTT.

The V call is TRBV2, the J call TRBJ1-5; D may be TRBD1 (5 bases). Trimming left V 8 bases short and J 7 bases short, with 21 bases between. The CDR3 spans 15 residues. CDR1 is SNHLY and CDR2 is FYNNEI in the germline V gene. The CDR3 coding sequence is TGTGCCAGCGGACCCCAGGGCCCGGGGGGGCAGCCCCAGCATTTT. Its translation is CASGPQGPGGQPQHF.

This clone has a single count. The J gene is TRBJ2-7, the V gene TRBV6-5; maybe TRBD2 (5 bases). This CDR3 region has 13 residues. Germline V gene sequence: CDR1 MNHEY, CDR2 SVGAGI. The V end was cut by 5 bases, the J end by 3 bases, with 11 bases between. The CDR3, as DNA: TGTGCCAGCAGTCCACCCGGGATCTACGAGCAGTACTTC. Translated, it gives CASSPPGIYEQYF.

The chain joins TRBV28 to TRBJ2-1; possibly TRBD1 or TRBD2 for D (5 bases each). The CDR3 is made up of 23 amino acids. The V gene's germline CDR1 is MDHEN and CDR2 SYDVKM. V lost 5 bases to trimming and J lost 6 bases, with 41 bases between them. CDR3 protein: CASSRERKTLDPGPINVGNEQFF. The CDR3 DNA sequence: TGTGCCAGCAGTCGCGAACGAAAAACTCTGGACCCGGGACCTATAAATGTAGGCAATGAGCAGTTCTTC.

The genes are TRBV27 and TRBJ1-1, with 7 nucleotides matching TRBD1. Germline V gene sequence: CDR1 MNHEY, CDR2 SMNVEV (reference sequence). The CDR3 is 14 residues long. The V gene end was trimmed by 5 bases and the J gene end by 5 bases; junction bases not matched to a gene: 8. The CDR3 coding sequence is TGTGCCAGCAGTCCGCAGGGGGACAGTACTGAAGCTTTCTTT. It codes for CASSPQGDSTEAFF.

This chain links TRBV5-1 with TRBJ2-1, with D possibly being TRBD1 or TRBD2 (5 bases each). This CDR3 comprises 16 residues. CDR1 SGHRS and CDR2 YFSETQ come from the germline V gene. The V and J ends lost 4 bases and 9 bases respectively, with 23 bases between them. The CDR3 DNA reads as TGCGCCAGCAGCCAAGGGGACGCCCCGGAGGTAGGTGAGCAGTTCTTC. It yields the protein CASSQGDAPEVGEQFF.

This rearrangement joins TRBV5-1 to TRBJ2-5; no reliable D call. Germline values: CDR1 SGHRS, CDR2 YFSETQ. CDR3 length: 13 residues. V shed 0 bases and J shed 1 base, with 4 bases lying between them. The CDR3 DNA sequence: TGCGCCAGCAGCTTGGGCCTCCAAGAGACCCAGTACTTC. Protein sequence: CASSLGLQETQYF.

The rearrangement links TRBV2 to TRBJ1-3; unclear D gene. CDR1 is SNHLY and CDR2 is FYNNEI in the germline V gene. The CDR3 runs 19 residues. The V gene lost 0 bases and the J gene lost 4 bases, with 22 bases spanning the gap. The CDR3 protein is CASSEALASLWARGNTIYF. DNA for the CDR3: TGTGCCAGCAGTGAAGCGCTTGCCAGTTTGTGGGCTCGGGGAAACACCATATATTTT. Full variable domain (missing parts from reference TRBV2 and TRBJ1-3): EPEVTQTPSHQVTQMGQEVILRCVPISNHLYFYWYRQILGQKVEFLVSFYNNEISEKSEIFDDQFSVERPDGSNFTLKIRSTKLEDSAMYFCASSEALASLWARGNTIYFGEGSWLTVV.

The CDR3 DNA reads as TGTGCCAGCAGCTTGAGGGCAGGGACACACACAGATACGCAGTATTTT. It encodes CASSLRAGTHTDTQYF. This rearrangement joins TRBV5-5 to TRBJ2-3; D is possibly TRBD1 (6 bases). CDR3 size: 16 residues. Deletions cut 1 base from V and 2 bases from J, with 14 bases between. Germline V gives CDR1 SGHKS, CDR2 YYEKEE (reference sequence).

This clone was found a few times. This chain links TRBV11-3 with TRBJ2-1; 9 nucleotides align to TRBD2. Germline loops: CDR1 SGHNT, CDR2 YENEEA. Germline trimming cut 5 bases from V and 8 bases from J; bases unmatched to any gene: 10. The length of the CDR3 is 15 residues. CDR3 DNA: TGTGCCAGCAGCCCCTGGACTAGCGCGGCCGATGAGCAGTTCTTC. It translates to CASSPWTSAADEQFF.

The chain uses TRBV21-1 and TRBJ1-2. TRBV21-1 is noted as a pseudogene. This CDR3 has 13 amino acids. CDR3 amino acids: CASSKGDNYGYTF. The CDR3 nucleotides read TGTGCCAGCAGCAAGGGAGACAACTATGGCTACACCTTC.

The chain joins TRBV27 to TRBJ2-7; D might be TRBD2 (5 bases). Germline CDR1 is MNHEY and CDR2 is SMNVEV (reference sequence). Deletions cut 2 bases from V and 8 bases from J, with 13 bases between. The CDR3 runs to 13 residues. The CDR3 DNA sequence: TGTGCCAGCAGTTTAACGGGTCAGACTAAGCAGTACTTC. This translates into CASSLTGQTKQYF.

This chain connects TRBV29-1 to TRBJ2-2, with D maybe TRBD2 (5 bases). Germline loops: CDR1 SQVTM, CDR2 ANQGSEA. The CDR3 covers 14 residues. Trimming removed 6 bases from V and 4 bases from J, with 15 bases in between. The CDR3 bases are TGCAGCGTGAAGGGAGCCCAAGGCACCGGGGAGCTGTTTTTT. Translated: CSVKGAQGTGELFF.

This clone is labeled as medium-sized (0.01 to 0.1%). This chain connects TRBV10-3 to TRBJ2-7, with 7 nucleotides matching TRBD2. This CDR3 has 12 residues. Germline CDR1 and CDR2: ENHRY and SYGVKD. Trimming removed 8 bases from V and 0 bases from J; junction bases left unmatched: 1. The DNA of the CDR3 is TGTGCCATCGGGGGGGACTCCTACGAGCAGTACTTC. The encoded protein is CAIGGDSYEQYF.

V usage is TRBV18 and J usage is TRBJ1-4; 8 nucleotides align to TRBD1. V gave up 0 bases and J gave up 8 bases; unmatched junction bases: 2. The length of the CDR3 is 14 residues. Germline lookup yields CDR1 KGHSH and CDR2 LQKENI. The CDR3 coding sequence is TGTGCCAGCTCACCACCGACAGGGGAAGAAAAACTGTTTTTT. It encodes CASSPPTGEEKLFF.

This chain links TRBV25-1 with TRBJ2-7; 13 positions agree with TRBD2. The length of the CDR3 is 17 residues. Germline CDR1 MGHDK, CDR2 SYGVNS. V gave up 4 bases and J gave up 2 bases; unmatched junction bases: 8. CDR3 sequence (DNA): TGTGCCAGCAGTGGAAGCTACGGGACTAGCGGGACCTACGAGCAGTACTTC. It encodes CASSGSYGTSGTYEQYF.

J is TRBJ1-2 and V is TRBV16; perhaps TRBD1 as D (5 bases). There are 12 residues in the CDR3. The V gene's germline CDR1 is KGHSY and CDR2 FQNENV. V was shortened by 4 bases and J by 6 bases, with 9 bases between the two germline ends. This CDR3 is CASSPTTDGYTF. DNA of the CDR3: TGTGCCAGCAGCCCGACGACAGATGGCTACACCTTC.

The sample holds one count of this clone. CDR3 bases: TGTGCCTCTAGGGAGAGGGCGAACACTGAAGCTTTCTTT. It specifies CASRERANTEAFF. The J gene is TRBJ1-1, the V gene TRBV10-3; D remains unclear. Trimming cost V 11 bases and J 1 base, with 14 bases left between them. This CDR3 region has 13 residues. Per germline, CDR1 ENHRY and CDR2 SYGVKD.

J is TRBJ2-7 and V is TRBV6-5; tentatively, D is TRBD2 (7 bases). Germline V gene sequence: CDR1 MNHEY, CDR2 SVGAGI. The V end was cut by 11 bases, the J end by 2 bases, with 16 bases between. This CDR3 is built from 13 residues. The CDR3 region is CASVGGAPYEQYF. CDR3 sequence (DNA): TGTGCCTCCGTGGGGGGGGCCCCCTACGAGCAGTACTTC.